These 29 T cell receptor beta chains originate from one sample sequenced in a study of blood T cells in healthy people across ages (dated by TCRdb to between 2015 and 2017). Library prep was done by 5' RACE. A second about 6 to 11 cycle PCR used a sample-barcoded 5' primer and a J-beta primer mix. The raw public data were reprocessed by TCRdb itself: fastp quality trimming at Q25, MiXCR clonotype calling, in-frame beta chains only. Rows with a matching CDR3 protein are joined into one entry that keeps the most common DNA and genes. For this sample there are around 2 million distinct CDR3 sequences; roughly 43% appear just once. More than 20% of the sample rests with the top ten. Sequencing input: blood. These receptors were collected from a human donor in good health.

This clonotype was seen more than once but under ten times. The chain joins TRBV9 to TRBJ1-6; the D gene is possibly TRBD1 (6 bases). The V end lost 3 bases, the J end lost 10 bases, and 14 bases lay between the germline ends. This CDR3 comprises 14 residues. The germline V gene has CDR1 SGDLS and CDR2 YYNGEE. CDR3 sequence reads: CASSALQGGSPLHF. CDR3 sequence (DNA): TGTGCCAGCAGCGCCTTACAGGGCGGATCACCCCTCCACTTT. The whole variable domain, remainder taken from reference TRBV9 and TRBJ1-6, is DSGVTQTPKHLITATGQRVTLRCSPRSGDLSVYWYQQSLDQGLQFLIQYYNGEERAKGNILERFSAQQFPDLHSELNLSSLELGDSALYFCASSALQGGSPLHFGNGTRLTVT.

This clonotype came up a few times. The chain links TRBV29-1 to TRBJ2-3; D is undetermined. Trimming stripped 4 bases from V and 4 bases from J, with 9 bases between. Germline V gene data show CDR1 as SQVTM and CDR2 as ANQGSEA. The CDR3 totals 12 residues. In DNA form, the CDR3 reads TGCAGCGTTGGGATCGTGTCAGATACGCAGTATTTT. This translates into CSVGIVSDTQYF.

This clonotype occurred a few times. J is TRBJ2-7 and V is TRBV11-3; 7 bases match TRBD2. The CDR3 length is 18 residues. Germline V CDR1 and CDR2: SGHNT, YENEEA. V shed 5 bases, J shed 2 bases, and the junction held 18 bases outside the gene matches. The CDR3 protein is CASSPSLTWRENPYEQYF. Here the CDR3 DNA reads TGTGCCAGCAGCCCGAGCCTTACGTGGCGGGAGAACCCCTACGAGCAGTACTTC.

A remark on this clonotype: One end of the junction varies from germline; a read error may be responsible. This chain connects TRBV4-2 to TRBJ2-1; 8 bases are a match to TRBD2. This CDR3 has 19 residues. The germline V gene has CDR1 LGHNA and CDR2 YNFKEQ. CDR3 DNA sequence: TGTGCCAGCAGCTCCCAAGAATATAACGGGGGGGCCTCCCACAATGAGCAGTTCTTC. Its translation: CASSSQEYNGGASHNEQFF.

This clonotype was detected many times. This sequence joins TRBV4-1 and TRBJ1-2, with D tentatively TRBD1 (5 bases). The CDR3 has 15 residues. Germline V gene lookup returns CDR1 MGHRA and CDR2 YSYEKL. The germline V and J ends were trimmed by 4 bases and 8 bases, with 20 bases remaining between them. The CDR3, as DNA: TGCGCCAGCAGCCCCGGTAGGGGCGAAGGAGGCGGCTACACCTTC. This translates into CASSPGRGEGGGYTF.

The gene calls are TRBV2 and TRBJ2-7, with D possibly TRBD2 on 5 matching bases. The V end lost 1 base, the J end lost 3 bases, and 13 bases lay between the germline ends. Germline V gene lookup returns CDR1 SNHLY and CDR2 FYNNEI. The CDR3 contains 15 residues. In nucleotides, the CDR3 is TGTGCCAGCAGTGAAGAAGCAGTCGCGGGCTACGAGCAGTACTTC. Residues: CASSEEAVAGYEQYF.

This clonotype was seen only a few times. V is TRBV20-1 and J is TRBJ2-7, with 8 positions matching TRBD2. The CDR3 extends over 13 amino acids. CDR1 and CDR2 (germline): DFQATT, SNEGSKA (reference sequence). V was pared by 3 bases and J by 3 bases, with 4 bases of the junction left unmatched. The CDR3 is CSASGRGVYEQYF. The DNA of the CDR3 is TGCAGTGCTAGCGGGAGGGGGGTCTACGAGCAGTACTTC.

The genes are TRBV6-2 or TRBV6-3 and TRBJ1-1; D remains ambiguous. The V and J ends lost 0 bases and 0 bases respectively, with 11 bases between them. CDR1 and CDR2 from the germline V gene are MNHEY and SVGEGT. This CDR3 spans 16 amino acids. CDR3 in DNA: TGTGCCAGCAGTTACTCGAGAGACAACATGAACACTGAAGCTTTCTTT. This encodes CASSYSRDNMNTEAFF.

CDR3: CASRNKRGTNEQFF. The CDR3 region has the DNA TGTGCCAGCAGGAACAAGCGGGGGACAAATGAGCAGTTCTTC. The rearrangement uses TRBV3-1 and TRBJ2-1, with TRBD2 matching 8 bases. The CDR3 totals 14 residues. The V and J ends lost 6 bases and 7 bases, in that order; junction bases with no gene match: 8. In germline, CDR1 is LGHDT, CDR2 YNNKEL (reference sequence).

This clonotype was picked up many times. This chain connects TRBV20-1 to TRBJ2-7; D is undetermined. Germline V gene lookup returns CDR1 DFQATT and CDR2 SNEGSKA (reference sequence). The V end was cut by 3 bases, the J end by 3 bases, with 18 bases between. The CDR3 runs to 15 residues. The CDR3 region is CSASSGRTPIYEQYF. As DNA, the CDR3 is TGCAGTGCTAGTTCAGGTCGGACCCCGATCTACGAGCAGTACTTC.

In its sample, this clonotype was seen a few times. The chain carries TRBV4-3 and TRBJ1-2; maybe TRBD1 (5 bases). V lost 1 base and J 4 bases, leaving 13 bases between the germline ends. Germline CDR1 reads LGHNA; CDR2 reads YSLEER. This CDR3 region has 15 residues. CDR3 protein: CASSQANPGLYGYTF. The CDR3 region has the DNA TGCGCCAGCAGCCAAGCGAACCCGGGACTCTATGGCTACACCTTC.

This clonotype is a singleton in its sample. V and J are TRBV11-2 and TRBJ1-1; TRBD1 matches at 7 bases. CDR3 length: 13 residues. The ends lost 4 bases at V and 8 bases at J; junction bases unmatched: 7. The germline V gene has CDR1 SGHAT and CDR2 FQNNGV. The CDR3 DNA sequence: TGTGCCAGCAGCTCCCTGGACAGGCGCGAAGCTTTCTTT. Protein sequence: CASSSLDRREAFF.

V usage is TRBV5-6 and J usage is TRBJ2-3; no reliable D call. V dropped 2 bases and J dropped 5 bases, with 9 bases sitting between them. CDR3 length: 13 residues. Germline CDR1 reads SGHDT; CDR2 reads YYEEEE. CDR3 coding DNA: TGTGCCAGCAGCTTCGTCTGGGGAGATACGCAGTATTTT. Translated: CASSFVWGDTQYF.

This clonotype came up once. The V gene is TRBV2, the J gene TRBJ2-3, with D uncertain. This CDR3 has 14 residues. Deletions cut 6 bases from V and 6 bases from J, with 16 bases between. The germline CDR1 and CDR2 sequences are SNHLY and FYNNEI. This CDR3 reads CASSPRASPDTQYF. The DNA for the CDR3 is TGTGCCAGCAGCCCACGGGCTAGTCCCGATACGCAGTATTTT.

This clonotype was recorded a few times. The gene calls are TRBV30 and TRBJ1-2, with D possibly being TRBD1 (5 bases). The CDR3 is 14 residues long. The V gene lost 4 bases and the J gene lost 2 bases, with 14 bases spanning the gap. The germline gives CDR1 GTSNPN, CDR2 SVGIG (reference sequence). CDR3 DNA sequence: TGTGCCTGGATGCCGGGACGCCTGAACTATGGCTACACCTTC. This translates into CAWMPGRLNYGYTF.

This clonotype was seen a few times. The J gene is TRBJ2-7, the V gene TRBV29-1, with a tentative D call TRBD2 (7 bases). Germline lookup yields CDR1 SQVTM and CDR2 ANQGSEA. The CDR3 totals 16 residues. Trimming pared 1 base from V and 0 bases from J, leaving 16 bases between. CDR3 DNA: TGCAGCGTTGAAGGGGGAGGGGGTTTGGGCTCCTACGAGCAGTACTTC. Its protein is CSVEGGGGLGSYEQYF.

This clonotype was counted only a few times. V usage is TRBV4-1 and J usage is TRBJ1-1, with unresolved D. CDR1 is MGHRA, CDR2 YSYEKL, per germline. This CDR3 has 12 residues. V lost 4 bases and J lost 11, with 14 bases in between. The CDR3, as DNA: TGCGCCAGCAGCCGAGTTGGGGTGGACGCTTTCTTT. It translates to CASSRVGVDAFF.

This clonotype came up a few times. This rearrangement joins TRBV4-1 to TRBJ1-2; 11 positions match TRBD1. With V trimmed by 2 bases and J by 5 bases, 4 bases remained unmatched. The CDR3 sequence is 15 residues long. The germline CDR1 and CDR2 sequences are MGHRA and YSYEKL. In DNA form, the CDR3 reads TGCGCCAGCAGCCAACCCGGACAGGGGGCTTATGGCTACACCTTC. It is translated as CASSQPGQGAYGYTF.

This clonotype was seen only a few times. At one boundary the junction diverges from the germline segment, which might be a read error. The chain is built from TRBV6-5 and TRBJ2-7, with 7 bases fitting TRBD1. The CDR3 loop spans 14 amino acids. Germline loops: CDR1 MNHEY, CDR2 SVGAGI. For the CDR3, the DNA is TGTGCCAGCAGATACTCGACAGGGTTGTACGAGCAGTACTTC. It codes for CASRYSTGLYEQYF.

The chain uses TRBV14 and TRBJ1-4; D unresolved. Germline values: CDR1 SGHDN, CDR2 FVKESK. CDR3 size: 15 residues. V dropped 1 base and J dropped 3 bases, with 9 bases sitting between them. The CDR3 here is CASSQGPQPNEKLFF. The CDR3 DNA sequence: TGTGCCAGCAGCCAAGGGCCACAACCTAATGAAAAACTGTTTTTT.

This clonotype has only a few counts. V and J are TRBV9 and TRBJ2-7; 11 bases are a match to TRBD2. Germline V gene sequence: CDR1 SGDLS, CDR2 YYNGEE. CDR3 size: 15 residues. V shed 3 bases and J 1 base; nucleotides not matched to a gene: 3. CDR3 region: CASSAGLAESYEQYF. In DNA form, the CDR3 reads TGTGCCAGCAGCGCGGGACTAGCGGAGTCCTACGAGCAGTACTTC.

The rearrangement uses TRBV20-1 and TRBJ1-1, with D possibly being TRBD1 (5 bases). V was shortened by 0 bases and J by 8 bases, with 13 bases between the two germline ends. The CDR3 runs 13 residues. Looked up from germline, CDR1 is DFQATT and CDR2 is SNEGSKA (reference sequence). The CDR3 sequence: CSARDDWDAEAFF. CDR3 bases: TGCAGTGCTAGAGATGATTGGGACGCCGAAGCTTTCTTT.

The chain has TRBV6-2 or TRBV6-3 and TRBJ2-3; no clear D gene. The CDR3 is 14 residues long. V was shortened by 4 bases and J by 2 bases, with 10 bases between the two germline ends. Germline V gene lookup returns CDR1 MNHEY and CDR2 SVGEGT. The CDR3 sequence: CASSLTLNTDTQYF. DNA for the CDR3: TGTGCCAGCAGTTTGACCCTCAACACAGATACGCAGTATTTT.

This chain connects TRBV20-1 to TRBJ2-3; 7 bases align to TRBD2. The CDR3 is 14 residues long. Germline loops: CDR1 DFQATT, CDR2 SNEGSKA (reference sequence). The V gene end was trimmed by 3 bases and the J gene end by 2 bases; junction bases not matched to a gene: 5. CDR3 in amino acids: CSARRLAVTDTQYF. CDR3 bases: TGCAGTGCTAGGAGGCTAGCGGTCACAGATACGCAGTATTTT.

About this clonotype: Germline is not matched at one junction end, which may reflect a read error. The chain couples TRBV28 to TRBJ2-4; D remains unclear. This CDR3 has 11 amino acids. CDR1 is MDHEN, CDR2 SYDVKM, per germline. The CDR3 here is CARSLYTQQYF. The CDR3 DNA follows: TGTGCCCGCAGTTTGTACACCCAGCAGTACTTC.

Remarks on this clonotype: At one boundary the junction diverges from the germline segment, which might be a read error. The chain links TRBV5-1 to TRBJ2-7; 7 bases are shared with TRBD1. The CDR3 spans 14 residues. In germline, CDR1 is SGHRS, CDR2 YFSETQ. The CDR3 DNA sequence: TGCGCCAGCGGCTTTGGAGGACAGGTCCACGAGCAGTACTTC. It encodes CASGFGGQVHEQYF.

The chain couples TRBV20-1 to TRBJ2-1; 8 nucleotides agree with TRBD2. The trim removed 1 base at V and 4 bases at J, leaving 12 bases unmatched. This CDR3 spans 17 amino acids. Germline CDR1 reads DFQATT; CDR2 reads SNEGSKA (reference sequence). The CDR3 loop is CSARVPGVAGTYNEQFF. CDR3 sequence (DNA): TGCAGTGCTAGAGTCCCGGGGGTAGCGGGGACATACAATGAGCAGTTCTTC.

The rearrangement joins TRBV5-1 to TRBJ1-1, with D perhaps TRBD1 (5 bases). This CDR3 is built from 14 residues. The V gene's germline CDR1 is SGHRS and CDR2 YFSETQ. V was pared by 6 bases and J by 4 bases, with 16 bases between. The CDR3 bases are TGCGCCAGCAATAAGGGCCCGGGGGGCACTGAAGCTTTCTTT. Translation: CASNKGPGGTEAFF.

The rearrangement links TRBV12-3 or TRBV12-4 to TRBJ2-3, with TRBD1 identical over 10 bases. After removal of 4 bases from V and 5 bases from J, the junction contained 6 bases not matched to a gene. The CDR3 consists of 15 residues. This chain's CDR3 is CASSSLTGGLDTQYF. Written as DNA, the CDR3 is TGTGCCAGCAGTTCCCTGACAGGGGGCCTAGATACGCAGTATTTT.